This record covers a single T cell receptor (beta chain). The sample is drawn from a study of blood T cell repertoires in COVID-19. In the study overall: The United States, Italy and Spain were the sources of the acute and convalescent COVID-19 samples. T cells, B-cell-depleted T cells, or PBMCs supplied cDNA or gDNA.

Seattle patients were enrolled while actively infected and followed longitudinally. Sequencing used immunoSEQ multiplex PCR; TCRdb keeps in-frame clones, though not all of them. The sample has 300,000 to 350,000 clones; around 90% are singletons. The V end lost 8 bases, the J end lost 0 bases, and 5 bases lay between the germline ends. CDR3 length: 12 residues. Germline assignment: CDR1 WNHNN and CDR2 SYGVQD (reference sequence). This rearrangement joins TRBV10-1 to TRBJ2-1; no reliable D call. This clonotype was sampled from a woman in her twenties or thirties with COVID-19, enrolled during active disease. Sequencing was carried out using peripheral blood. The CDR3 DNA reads TGCGCCAGCGGGCCCTCCTACAATGAGCAGTTCTTC. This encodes CASGPSYNEQFF.